In its sample, the clone carrying this T cell receptor (beta chain) was seen many times. The CDR3 has 14 amino acids. Germline CDR1 reads SGHAT; CDR2 reads FQNNGV. V was pared by 6 bases and J by 3 bases, with 11 bases between. The data stem from a study of early T cells in non-severe SARS-CoV-2 infection. TCRdb analysed the 5' RACE reads with MiXCR anew, one entry per CDR3 protein. The data hold 39,000 or so distinct CDR3 sequences, with 5.5% observed a single time. The chain employs TRBV11-2 and TRBJ1-4; D is ambiguous. The sequenced sample was whole blood, obtained at baseline. The TCR was taken from an adult who was a healthcare worker with PCR-confirmed SARS-CoV-2 infection or an uninfected control (not recorded which). This CDR3 is CASRSGWANEKLFF. For the CDR3, the DNA is TGTGCCAGCAGGTCCGGGTGGGCTAATGAAAAACTGTTTTTT.